A selection of T cell receptor beta chains follows, all from one sample in a study of T cells in Graves' hyperthyroidism and ophthalmopathy. TCRdb reanalysed the multiplex PCR reads using MiXCR and keeps one entry per CDR3 protein. The sample lists hundreds of thousands of distinct CDR3 sequences, roughly 40% occurring once. Sequenced material: blood. The origin of the receptors is a young man with Graves' hyperthyroidism. Both conserved end residues are part of each CDR3. The D gene is left open where the match is weak. Size is stated for part of the rows, as once, few or many counts, or as a class when the clone is expanded.

size: NA
J: TRBJ1-4
D: NA
V: TRBV25-1
CDR3: CASGWNEKLFF
DNA: TGTGCCAGCGGCTGGAATGAAAAACTGTTTTTT

size: few
J: TRBJ2-7
D: TRBD2
V: TRBV7-2
CDR3: CASSLFGGSHYEQYF
DNA: TGTGCCAGCAGCTTATTCGGCGGGAGCCACTACGAGCAGTACTTC

size: NA
J: TRBJ1-5
D: TRBD1
V: TRBV6-6
CDR3: CASSYRGQGYSNQPQHF
DNA: TGTGCCAGCAGTTATCGGGGACAGGGCTATAGCAATCAGCCCCAGCATTTT

size: few
J: TRBJ2-6
D: NA
V: TRBV19
CDR3: CASSESRGGGANVLTF
DNA: TGTGCCAGTAGTGAGTCGAGGGGGGGCGGGGCCAACGTCCTGACTTTC

size: NA
J: TRBJ1-1
D: TRBD1
V: TRBV12-5
CDR3: CASGLFGQAAFF
DNA: TGTGCTAGTGGTTTGTTCGGACAGGCAGCTTTCTTT

size: NA
J: TRBJ1-1
D: NA
V: TRBV6-5
CDR3: CASSNSMSRNTEAFF
DNA: TGTGCCAGCAGTAACTCCATGTCTAGGAACACTGAAGCTTTCTTT

size: NA
J: TRBJ1-6
D: NA
V: TRBV2
CDR3: CASSRDTTVNSPLHF
DNA: TGTGCCAGCAGTCGGGACACCACAGTTAATTCACCCCTCCACTTT

size: NA
J: TRBJ2-2
D: NA
V: TRBV7-2
CDR3: CASSLVNREDTGELFF
DNA: TGTGCCAGCAGCTTAGTGAACAGGGAGGACACCGGGGAGCTGTTTTTT

size: few
J: TRBJ1-4
D: NA
V: TRBV7-2
CDR3: CASSQAAGDEKLFF
DNA: TGCGCCAGCAGCCAAGCCGCAGGGGATGAAAAACTGTTTTTT

size: many
J: TRBJ2-7
D: NA
V: TRBV20-1
CDR3: CSATDRPPSYEQYF
DNA: TGCAGTGCGACAGACAGGCCACCCTCCTACGAGCAGTACTTC

size: NA
J: TRBJ1-6
D: TRBD1
V: TRBV10-3
CDR3: CASRAPGQINSPLHF
DNA: TGTGCCAGCAGAGCGCCGGGACAGATTAATTCACCCCTCCACTTT

size: few
J: TRBJ2-7
D: NA
V: TRBV7-3
CDR3: CASSLKVADEQYF
DNA: TGTGCCAGCAGCTTAAAGGTAGCTGACGAGCAGTACTTC

size: NA
J: TRBJ1-5
D: NA
V: TRBV19
CDR3: CASSTGLFSPYSNQPQHF
DNA: TGTGCCAGTAGTACGGGACTCTTCTCACCCTATAGCAATCAGCCCCAGCATTTT

size: few
J: TRBJ1-2
D: NA
V: TRBV29-1
CDR3: CSARDVNYGYTF
DNA: TGCAGCGCCCGAGACGTTAACTATGGCTACACCTTC

size: NA
J: TRBJ1-1
D: NA
V: TRBV15
CDR3: CATSSVEGTFEAFF
DNA: TGTGCCACCAGCAGCGTAGAAGGGACTTTCGAAGCTTTCTTT

size: NA
J: TRBJ2-7
D: TRBD1
V: TRBV5-6
CDR3: CASSWGRQGVHEQYF
DNA: TGTGCCAGCAGCTGGGGGCGACAGGGCGTACACGAGCAGTACTTC

size: NA
J: TRBJ1-1
D: NA
V: TRBV15
CDR3: CATSRARGLTFF
DNA: TGTGCCACCAGCAGAGCGCGGGGGTTGACTTTCTTT

size: NA
J: TRBJ1-6
D: NA
V: TRBV12-3/TRBV12-4
CDR3: CASSSNVVNSPLHF
DNA: TGTGCCAGCAGTTCGAACGTTGTCAATTCACCCCTCCACTTT

size: many
J: TRBJ2-7
D: NA
V: TRBV10-3
CDR3: CATLLRLAGNSYEQYF
DNA: TGTGCCACCCTTCTCCGTTTGGCGGGAAACTCCTACGAGCAGTACTTC

size: few
J: TRBJ2-7
D: NA
V: TRBV12-3/TRBV12-4
CDR3: CASSRAAGYYEQYF
DNA: TGTGCCAGCTCACGCGCCGCTGGTTACTACGAGCAGTACTTC

size: few
J: TRBJ2-7
D: NA
V: TRBV7-9
CDR3: CASSLGVGATYEQYF
DNA: TGTGCCAGCAGCCTTGGGGTGGGAGCCACCTACGAGCAGTACTTC

size: many
J: TRBJ2-5
D: NA
V: TRBV7-6
CDR3: CASSSDWREETQYF
DNA: TGTGCCAGCAGCTCGGACTGGCGGGAAGAGACCCAGTACTTC

size: few
J: TRBJ2-7
D: TRBD1
V: TRBV7-8
CDR3: CASSVGQGVREQYF
DNA: TGTGCCAGCAGCGTAGGACAGGGGGTGAGGGAGCAGTACTTC

size: many
J: TRBJ1-4
D: NA
V: TRBV5-1
CDR3: CASRATNEKLFF
DNA: TGCGCCAGCAGAGCAACTAATGAAAAACTGTTTTTT

size: few
J: TRBJ1-1
D: NA
V: TRBV6-6
CDR3: CATSQAAEAFF
DNA: TGTGCCACCTCCCAGGCGGCTGAAGCTTTCTTT

size: NA
J: TRBJ1-1
D: NA
V: TRBV2
CDR3: CAASEAGSTKAFF
DNA: TGTGCCGCCTCCGAGGCGGGGAGCACTAAAGCTTTCTTT

size: NA
J: TRBJ1-1
D: TRBD1
V: TRBV5-1
CDR3: CASSPTGDRGMNTEAFF
DNA: TGCGCCAGCAGCCCTACCGGGGACAGGGGGATGAACACTGAAGCTTTCTTT

size: many
J: TRBJ2-5
D: TRBD2
V: TRBV24-1
CDR3: CATSDPAGVGETQYF
DNA: TGTGCCACCAGTGATCCCGCGGGAGTGGGGGAGACCCAGTACTTC

size: few
J: TRBJ2-6
D: NA
V: TRBV6-1
CDR3: CASSPRGRGSGANVLTF
DNA: TGTGCCAGCAGTCCCCGAGGGAGGGGGTCTGGGGCCAACGTCCTGACTTTC

size: NA
J: TRBJ2-5
D: TRBD1
V: TRBV29-1
CDR3: CSVYGQGGYQEAQYF
DNA: TGCAGCGTATACGGACAGGGCGGGTACCAAGAGGCCCAGTACTTC

size: NA
J: TRBJ2-7
D: TRBD1
V: TRBV24-1
CDR3: CATSEPGTGTDTQYF
DNA: TGTGCCACCAGTGAACCCGGGACAGGGACAGATACGCAGTACTTC

size: many
J: TRBJ2-5
D: TRBD2
V: TRBV9
CDR3: CASSILAGEETQYF
DNA: TGTGCCAGCAGCATACTAGCGGGAGAAGAGACCCAGTACTTC

size: few
J: TRBJ1-6
D: NA
V: TRBV4-1
CDR3: CASARSSYNSPLHF
DNA: TGCGCCAGCGCGAGAAGCTCCTATAATTCACCCCTCCACTTT

size: few
J: TRBJ1-2
D: TRBD1
V: TRBV12-3/TRBV12-4
CDR3: CASGGDTGVYGYTF
DNA: TGTGCCAGCGGAGGAGATACAGGGGTATATGGCTACACCTTC

size: many
J: TRBJ1-4
D: TRBD1
V: TRBV7-9
CDR3: CASSLQGQGAAGKLFF
DNA: TGTGCCAGCAGCTTACAGGGACAGGGTGCGGCCGGAAAACTGTTTTTT

size: once
J: TRBJ1-1
D: NA
V: TRBV2
CDR3: CASRGVGWGMNTEAFF
DNA: TGTGCCAGCCGGGGGGTAGGGTGGGGCATGAACACTGAAGCTTTCTTT

size: few
J: TRBJ1-2
D: TRBD1
V: TRBV10-3
CDR3: CAISLNSRGPSYGYTF
DNA: TGTGCCATCAGCCTTAATAGCAGGGGGCCCAGCTATGGCTACACCTTC

size: many
J: TRBJ1-4
D: NA
V: TRBV7-9
CDR3: CASSARGRLANEKLFF
DNA: TGTGCCAGCAGCGCCCGGGGACGCTTGGCTAATGAAAAACTGTTTTTT

size: once
J: TRBJ2-5
D: TRBD2
V: TRBV13
CDR3: CASSPRTSGDDISETQYF
DNA: TGTGCCAGCAGCCCCCGGACTAGCGGAGATGATATATCAGAGACCCAGTACTTC

size: few
J: TRBJ2-5
D: TRBD2
V: TRBV13
CDR3: CASSRRTSGRKETQYF
DNA: TGTGCCAGCAGCCGCCGGACTAGCGGGAGAAAGGAGACCCAGTACTTC